Presented here are 24 T cell receptor beta chains from one specimen sequenced in a study of shared clonotypes between healthy human individuals. Clones were sequenced by immunoSEQ multiplex PCR, and TCRdb holds only the in-frame ones, with some missing. In the table there are roughly 590,000 clones, 95% of which are singletons. CD45RO-negative, CCR7-selected cells formed the naive CD8 fraction, which excluded terminally differentiated effector memory CD45RA+ cells. Input material: naive CD8+ T cells sorted from blood. The receptors were sampled from a woman in her 30s in good health.

The table lists this clone with a count of one. The chain uses TRBV19 and TRBJ1-2, with TRBD1 matching over 9 bases. CDR3 length: 17 amino acids. Trimming took 5 bases from V and 4 from J; bases not matched to a gene: 14. Germline assignment: CDR1 LNHDA and CDR2 SQIVND (reference sequence). The CDR3 coding sequence is TGTGCCAGTAGTCCGGACAGGGGCGACGTCGCTTTCTATGGCTACACCTTC. Its protein is CASSPDRGDVAFYGYTF.

The chain is built from TRBV6-6 and TRBJ2-7; D is undetermined. The CDR3 spans 11 residues. The ends were cut back, 6 bases at V and 3 bases at J, with 6 bases in the middle. CDR1 and CDR2 from the germline V gene are MNHNY and SVGAGI (reference sequence). CDR3 coding DNA: TGTGCCAGCAGAGAGGTCTACGAGCAGTACTTC. It codes for CASREVYEQYF.

This chain joins TRBV18 and TRBJ2-7; 11 bases line up with TRBD2. The ends lost 3 bases at V and 3 bases at J; junction bases unmatched: 7. CDR3 length equals 16 residues. Per the germline V gene, CDR1 is KGHSH and CDR2 is LQKENI. The CDR3 nucleotides read TGTGCCAGCTCACCGAACCTAGCGGGAGGTTTCTACGAGCAGTACTTC. Residues: CASSPNLAGGFYEQYF.

The rearrangement links TRBV11-2 to TRBJ1-1; 9 positions agree with TRBD1. The germline V gene encodes CDR1 SGHAT and CDR2 FQNNGV. This CDR3 comprises 16 residues. Trimming removed 5 bases from V and 6 bases from J; junction bases left unmatched: 13. Here the CDR3 DNA reads TGTGCCAGCAGCCTTCCTAAGGGACAGGGCACCGCTGAAGCTTTCTTT. It yields the protein CASSLPKGQGTAEAFF.

The chain joins TRBV18 to TRBJ2-5; D call uncertain. This CDR3 region has 12 residues. Germline CDR1 KGHSH, CDR2 LQKENI. Trimming cost V 2 bases and J 5 bases, with 6 bases left between them. The CDR3 is CASSPGYETQYF. The CDR3 DNA follows: TGTGCCAGCTCACCAGGGTATGAGACCCAGTACTTC.

CDR3 sequence reads: CASSLGTAEVADTQYF. CDR3 in DNA: TGTGCCAGCAGCCTAGGGACGGCAGAGGTCGCAGATACGCAGTATTTT. V and J are TRBV9 and TRBJ2-3; D might be TRBD1 or TRBD2, each matching 5 bases. With 4 bases removed from V and 4 bases from J, the gap between germline ends came to 19 bases. The germline V gene encodes CDR1 SGDLS and CDR2 YYNGEE. The CDR3 has 16 amino acids. The full variable domain, with the rest looked up from reference TRBV9 and TRBJ2-3, is DSGVTQTPKHLITATGQRVTLRCSPRSGDLSVYWYQQSLDQGLQFLIQYYNGEERAKGNILERFSAQQFPDLHSELNLSSLELGDSALYFCASSLGTAEVADTQYFGPGTRLTVL.

The chain links TRBV11-2 to TRBJ1-3; D is unresolved. The V and J ends lost 5 bases and 1 base respectively, with 12 bases between them. The germline V gene encodes CDR1 SGHAT and CDR2 FQNNGV. The CDR3 has 15 residues. DNA for the CDR3: TGTGCCAGCAGCGAAACGGTCCAGTCTGGAAACACCATATATTTT. Its translation: CASSETVQSGNTIYF.

The chain combines TRBV28 with TRBJ2-7, with 7 bases fitting TRBD2. CDR1 MDHEN and CDR2 SYDVKM come from the germline V gene. Unmatched junction bases numbered 12, after V lost 4 bases and J lost 3 bases. The CDR3 contains 16 residues. The CDR3 coding sequence is TGTGCCAGCAGTTCTATCCAAGCGGGGTATTTCTACGAGCAGTACTTC. It specifies CASSSIQAGYFYEQYF.

The chain carries TRBV5-6 and TRBJ2-7; TRBD2 matches 7 bases. This CDR3 spans 16 amino acids. Germline CDR1 and CDR2: SGHDT and YYEEEE. V lost 1 base to trimming and J lost 5 bases; unmatched junction nucleotides: 12. Here the CDR3 DNA reads TGTGCCAGCAGCTTGCACTGGGCGGGAGTACAGAACGAGCAGTACTTC. It encodes CASSLHWAGVQNEQYF.

As concerns this clone: This specimen includes other DNA sequences encoding the same CDR3. The V gene is TRBV27, the J gene TRBJ2-1, with 11 bases that match TRBD2. CDR1 MNHEY and CDR2 SMNVEV come from the germline V gene (reference sequence). The CDR3 length is 15 residues. Trimming took 4 bases from V and 4 from J; bases not matched to a gene: 3. The CDR3 region has the DNA TGTGCCAGCAGTTCCGGGACTAGCGGATACAATGAGCAGTTCTTC. It codes for CASSSGTSGYNEQFF.

The rearrangement links TRBV27 to TRBJ2-6, with 7 bases identical to TRBD2. Trimming cost V 0 bases and J 0 bases; bases outside gene matches: 14. The CDR3 has 21 amino acids. Germline assignment: CDR1 MNHEY and CDR2 SMNVEV (reference sequence). Written as DNA, the CDR3 is TGTGCCAGCAGTTTATCGGTGGGGGGGGTAGCGACAAGCTCTGGGGCCAACGTCCTGACTTTC. It is translated as CASSLSVGGVATSSGANVLTF.

The chain couples TRBV2 to TRBJ2-1, with D possibly matching TRBD1 (5 bases). The CDR3 covers 14 residues. Germline CDR1 reads SNHLY; CDR2 reads FYNNEI. V was trimmed by 8 bases and J by 5 bases, leaving 16 bases between them. CDR3: CASENPTDDNEQFF. The CDR3 DNA follows: TGTGCCAGCGAGAACCCGACAGACGACAATGAGCAGTTCTTC.

The chain links TRBV11-2 to TRBJ2-1; D uncertain. CDR1 and CDR2 from the germline V gene are SGHAT and FQNNGV. Trimming stripped 1 base from V and 2 bases from J, with 12 bases between. This CDR3 has 16 amino acids. CDR3 bases: TGTGCCAGCAGCTTAGCAGCCCATCCTACCTACAATGAGCAGTTCTTC. It translates to CASSLAAHPTYNEQFF.

This chain joins TRBV14 and TRBJ1-6; D perhaps matches TRBD1 (5 bases). Germline values: CDR1 SGHDN, CDR2 FVKESK. Trimming cost V 3 bases and J 8 bases, with 17 bases left between them. The CDR3 is made up of 16 amino acids. This CDR3 reads CASSHPGWQGDSPLHF. The CDR3 nucleotides are TGTGCCAGCAGCCATCCCGGGTGGCAGGGCGATTCACCCCTCCACTTT.

The chain links TRBV19 to TRBJ2-1; perhaps D is TRBD1 or TRBD2 (6 bases each). CDR3 length equals 16 residues. The germline CDR1 and CDR2 sequences are LNHDA and SQIVND (reference sequence). Trimming shortened V by 6 bases and J by 2 bases, and 17 bases separated the two germline ends. The CDR3 protein is CASSFPGDIAYNEQFF. The DNA of the CDR3 is TGTGCCAGTAGCTTCCCGGGGGACATAGCCTACAATGAGCAGTTCTTC.

The chain uses TRBV2 and TRBJ1-3; D is possibly TRBD1 (5 bases). CDR3 length equals 18 residues. Trimming cost V 4 bases and J 4 bases, with 23 bases left between them. Germline CDR1 is SNHLY and CDR2 is FYNNEI. This CDR3 reads CASSGWAGPQRGGNTIYF. The DNA of the CDR3 is TGTGCCAGCAGTGGTTGGGCGGGGCCGCAGAGGGGAGGAAACACCATATATTTT.

This chain links TRBV5-6 with TRBJ2-5, with a weak D call TRBD1 (5 bases). Per the germline V gene, CDR1 is SGHDT and CDR2 is YYEEEE. V was pared by 1 base and J by 2 bases, with 6 bases between. This CDR3 region has 13 residues. This CDR3 is CASSLRGQETQYF. The CDR3 DNA reads TGTGCCAGCAGCTTGAGGGGTCAAGAGACCCAGTACTTC.

V gene TRBV11-2 combines with J gene TRBJ2-7, with 7 bases lining up with TRBD1. Germline-derived CDR1 and CDR2 are SGHAT and FQNNGV. With V trimmed by 1 base and J by 0 bases, 9 bases remained unmatched. The CDR3 totals 17 residues. This CDR3 is CASSLGGTARDSYEQYF. CDR3 bases: TGTGCCAGCAGCTTAGGTGGGACAGCCAGAGACTCCTACGAGCAGTACTTC.

The rearrangement links TRBV27 to TRBJ2-6, with TRBD1 identical over 9 bases. The CDR3 is 18 amino acids. After removal of 5 bases from V and 3 bases from J, the junction contained 11 bases not matched to a gene. Per the germline V gene, CDR1 is MNHEY and CDR2 is SMNVEV (reference sequence). CDR3 sequence: CASSLSGTGISGANVLTF. DNA for the CDR3: TGTGCCAGCAGTCTGTCCGGGACAGGGATAAGTGGGGCCAACGTCCTGACTTTC.

J is TRBJ2-4 and V is TRBV19; D might be TRBD2 (5 bases). The V gene's germline CDR1 is LNHDA and CDR2 SQIVND (reference sequence). The V and J ends lost 0 bases and 0 bases respectively, with 12 bases between them. This CDR3 is built from 17 residues. In nucleotides, the CDR3 is TGTGCCAGTAGTATAGATCTAGCAGCACGAGCCAAAAACATTCAGTACTTC. Residues: CASSIDLAARAKNIQYF.

The chain is built from TRBV19 and TRBJ1-1, with a tentative D call TRBD1 (5 bases). Trimming removed 4 bases at V and 5 bases at J, with 8 bases between. Germline loops: CDR1 LNHDA, CDR2 SQIVND (reference sequence). This CDR3 spans 12 amino acids. The CDR3 bases are TGTGCCAGTAGTACAGGGTTTACTGAAGCTTTCTTT. Amino acid sequence: CASSTGFTEAFF.

V is TRBV15 and J is TRBJ2-2; D might be TRBD2 (7 bases). V lost 0 bases to trimming and J lost 4 bases, with 15 bases between them. This CDR3 is built from 17 residues. Germline CDR1 LNHNV, CDR2 YYDKDF (reference sequence). CDR3 amino acids: CATSRDRGALFTGELFF. Written as DNA, the CDR3 is TGTGCCACCAGCAGAGATCGGGGGGCGTTGTTCACCGGGGAGCTGTTTTTT.

A word on this clone: One junction end disagrees with the germline gene, perhaps due to a read error. The rearrangement links TRBV11-2 to TRBJ2-7, with 7 bases matching TRBD2. The CDR3 length is 12 residues. Germline V gene data show CDR1 as SGHAT and CDR2 as FQNNGV. The CDR3 here is CASSSVERELNF. The CDR3 region has the DNA TGTGCCAGCAGCTCGGTCGAGCGGGAACTGAACTTC.

As regards this clone: Distinct nucleotide sequences in the sample also encode this CDR3. The chain employs TRBV7-9 and TRBJ2-7; 7 bases agree with TRBD2. J was trimmed by 3 bases and V by 1 base; bases with no gene match: 3. The CDR3 is made up of 14 amino acids. The V gene's germline CDR1 is SEHNR and CDR2 FQNEAQ (reference sequence). CDR3 sequence reads: CASSLVGGSYEQYF. In DNA, the CDR3 is TGTGCCAGCAGCTTAGTTGGCGGGAGCTACGAGCAGTACTTC.